A single sample is the source of the 12 T cell receptor beta chains below, sequenced in a study of T cell responses to AZD1222 COVID-19 vaccine. Libraries were prepared by immunoSEQ multiplex PCR; TCRdb keeps only in-frame clonotypes and omits some of them. The table records 100,000 to 150,000 clones, approximately 86% of them present only once. Sequencing used peripheral blood, obtained on day 0 of AZD1222 vaccination. These receptors all stem from an adult in good health.

This clone was picked up many times. The genes are TRBV15 and TRBJ2-2, with D perhaps TRBD1 (6 bases). This CDR3 is 13 amino acids long. The V gene lost 4 bases and the J gene lost 4 bases, with 7 bases spanning the gap. Germline V lookup: CDR1 LNHNV, CDR2 YYDKDF (reference sequence). CDR3 nucleotides: TGTGCCACCAGCAACAGGGTCACCGGGGAGCTGTTTTTT. Its translation is CATSNRVTGELFF.

CDR3: CASSIGQGTYNTEAFF. CDR3 nucleotide sequence: TGTGCCAGTAGTATTGGACAGGGGACCTACAACACTGAAGCTTTCTTT. The chain uses TRBV19 and TRBJ1-1; 9 nucleotides align to TRBD1. The CDR3 covers 16 residues. Trimming cost V 3 bases and J 2 bases; bases outside gene matches: 7. The germline V gene has CDR1 LNHDA and CDR2 SQIVND (reference sequence).

The chain recombines TRBV20-1 with TRBJ1-2; perhaps TRBD1 as D (6 bases). Germline V gene sequence: CDR1 DFQATT, CDR2 SNEGSKA (reference sequence). Trimming took off 1 base at V and 7 bases at J, with 7 bases between the two ends. The CDR3 covers 11 residues. CDR3 bases: TGCAGTGCTAGAGTAGGGGGTGGCTACACCTTC. This sequence encodes CSARVGGGYTF.

The J gene is TRBJ1-2, the V gene TRBV28, with D perhaps TRBD1 (6 bases). Trimming took off 4 bases at V and 7 bases at J, with 13 bases between the two ends. There are 13 residues in the CDR3. CDR1 and CDR2 from the germline V gene are MDHEN and SYDVKM. The CDR3 coding sequence is TGTGCCAGCAGTTCTGGACAGCCCGTTGGCTACACCTTC. It is translated as CASSSGQPVGYTF.

This clone was seen once. The chain employs TRBV6-6 and TRBJ1-2; D is perhaps TRBD1 (5 bases). The length of the CDR3 is 12 residues. Trimming stripped 2 bases from V and 8 bases from J, with 9 bases between. Per germline, CDR1 MNHNY and CDR2 SVGAGI (reference sequence). The CDR3 nucleotides read TGTGCCAGCAGTTACAAGCAGGGAGGCTACACCTTC. Translating it yields CASSYKQGGYTF.

V usage is TRBV5-5 and J usage is TRBJ2-2, with TRBD2 matching over 7 bases. The CDR3 consists of 16 residues. The V gene end was trimmed by 4 bases and the J gene end by 4 bases; junction bases not matched to a gene: 10. Germline CDR1 and CDR2: SGHKS and YYEKEE (reference sequence). CDR3 nucleotides: TGTGCCAGCAGCACGTACCTGGGGGGGTCCACCGGGGAGCTGTTTTTT. This codes for CASSTYLGGSTGELFF.

The chain employs TRBV5-1 and TRBJ1-1, with D possibly being TRBD1 (6 bases). The V and J ends lost 0 bases and 4 bases respectively, with 22 bases between them. CDR3 length equals 18 residues. Germline CDR1 and CDR2: SGHRS and YFSETQ. CDR3 nucleotides: TGCGCCAGCAGCTTGGGGGTGACAGGCCTAAGTTGGACCACTGAAGCTTTCTTT. Protein sequence: CASSLGVTGLSWTTEAFF.

This rearrangement joins TRBV2 to TRBJ2-5; D perhaps matches TRBD2 (5 bases). The length of the CDR3 is 17 residues. The germline V gene has CDR1 SNHLY and CDR2 FYNNEI. The V end lost 6 bases, the J end lost 5 bases, and 25 bases lay between the germline ends. The CDR3 sequence is CASRREFRFLLGETQYF. CDR3 nucleotides: TGTGCCAGCAGGAGGGAATTTAGGTTCCTCCTGGGTGAGACCCAGTACTTC.

The J gene is TRBJ2-3, the V gene TRBV11-2; 9 bases fit TRBD1. V was pared by 1 base and J by 1 base, with 0 bases of the junction left unmatched. Germline V gives CDR1 SGHAT, CDR2 FQNNGV. The CDR3 consists of 15 residues. The CDR3 nucleotides are TGTGCCAGCAGCTTAGGGACAGGGGGCACAGATACGCAGTATTTT. Its translation: CASSLGTGGTDTQYF.

The V call is TRBV19, the J call TRBJ2-5, with 9 nucleotides matching TRBD2. Germline V gene sequence: CDR1 LNHDA, CDR2 SQIVND (reference sequence). The ends lost 5 bases at V and 5 bases at J; junction bases unmatched: 9. The CDR3 length is 15 residues. CDR3 DNA: TGTGCCAGTAGTCCTAGCGGGGCCTCGGTGGAGACCCAGTACTTC. Amino acids: CASSPSGASVETQYF.

The V call is TRBV7-9, the J call TRBJ1-2; D might be TRBD1 (6 bases). Germline loops: CDR1 SEHNR, CDR2 FQNEAQ (reference sequence). Trimming shortened V by 11 bases and J by 4 bases, and 17 bases separated the two germline ends. This CDR3 is built from 13 residues. CDR3 sequence: CASAPRGGYGYTF. CDR3 DNA: TGTGCCTCGGCGCCGCGAGGGGGCTATGGCTACACCTTC.

The chain employs TRBV28 and TRBJ2-3, with D possibly TRBD1 on 5 matching bases. The CDR3 is 12 residues long. Trimming shortened V by 9 bases and J by 2 bases, and 9 bases separated the two germline ends. The germline gives CDR1 MDHEN, CDR2 SYDVKM. CDR3 sequence reads: CASRGSTDTQYF. The CDR3 nucleotides are TGTGCCAGTAGGGGATCCACAGATACGCAGTATTTT. Full variable domain (missing parts from reference TRBV28 and TRBJ2-3): DVKVTQSSRYLVKRTGEKVFLECVQDMDHENMFWYRQDPGLGLRLIYFSYDVKMKEKGDIPEGYSVSREKKERFSLILESASTNQTSMYLCASRGSTDTQYFGPGTRLTVL.